The 3 T cell receptor beta chains below were found in one sample sequenced in a study of identical twins. TCRdb re-derived calls from the 5' RACE reads in MiXCR, one entry per CDR3 protein. This sample has some 500,000 distinct CDR3 sequences; roughly a fifth occur once, and the top ten carry roughly 0.9%. The same sample was also studied in work on T cells expressing NK-cell markers.

Material for sequencing was CD4+ T cells sorted from blood. The receptors come from a woman aged 18 to 35 in good health.

The chain links TRBV5-1 to TRBJ2-3; maybe TRBD1 (5 bases). This CDR3 is 11 amino acids long. CDR1 is SGHRS and CDR2 is YFSETQ in the germline V gene. The germline V and J ends were trimmed by 0 bases and 9 bases, with 5 bases remaining between them. CDR3 sequence (DNA): TGCGCCAGCAGCTTGGACAGGACGCAGTATTTT. Its translation: CASSLDRTQYF.

This clonotype was recorded a few times. The chain uses TRBV20-1 and TRBJ2-3, with 14 bases lining up with TRBD2. V shed 6 bases, J shed 5 bases, and the junction held 7 bases outside the gene matches. CDR1 and CDR2 (germline): DFQATT, SNEGSKA (reference sequence). The CDR3 is 15 residues long. The DNA for the CDR3 is TGCAGTGCGTCGACTAGCGGGGGGGCAGGAGATACGCAGTATTTT. This codes for CSASTSGGAGDTQYF.

The rearrangement joins TRBV5-1 to TRBJ2-3, with TRBD2 matching over 9 bases. Germline CDR1 and CDR2: SGHRS and YFSETQ. V lost 2 bases to trimming and J lost 4 bases; unmatched junction nucleotides: 2. CDR3 length equals 14 residues. Here the CDR3 reads CASSLVAGADTQYF. In DNA, the CDR3 is TGCGCCAGCAGCTTAGTAGCGGGAGCAGATACGCAGTATTTT.